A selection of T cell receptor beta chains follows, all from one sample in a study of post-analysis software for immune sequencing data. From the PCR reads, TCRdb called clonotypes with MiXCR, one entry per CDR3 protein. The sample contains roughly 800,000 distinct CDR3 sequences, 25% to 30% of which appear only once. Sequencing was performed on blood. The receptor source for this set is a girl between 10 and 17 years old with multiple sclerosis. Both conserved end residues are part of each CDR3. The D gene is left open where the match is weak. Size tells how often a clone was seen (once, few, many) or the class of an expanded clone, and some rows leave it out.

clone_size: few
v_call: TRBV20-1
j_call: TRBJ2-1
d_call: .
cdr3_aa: CSAGGLQGNEQFF
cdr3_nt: TGCAGTGCAGGGGGGCTTCAAGGGAATGAGCAGTTCTTC

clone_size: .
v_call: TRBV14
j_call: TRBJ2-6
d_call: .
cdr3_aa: CASSQVGGSGANVLTF
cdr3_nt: TGTGCCAGCAGCCAAGTGGGGGGATCCGGGGCCAACGTCCTGACTTTC

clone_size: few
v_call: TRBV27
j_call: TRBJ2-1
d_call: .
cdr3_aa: CASSLPGATPFKDEQFF
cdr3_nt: TGTGCCAGCAGTTTACCCGGGGCAACCCCGTTTAAGGATGAGCAGTTCTTC

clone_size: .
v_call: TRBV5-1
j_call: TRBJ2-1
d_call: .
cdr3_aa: CASSVEFEQFF
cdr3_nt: TGCGCCAGCAGCGTGGAGTTCGAGCAGTTCTTC

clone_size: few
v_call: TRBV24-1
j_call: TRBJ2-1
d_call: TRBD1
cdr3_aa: CATSDPATGSRDEQFF
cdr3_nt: TGTGCCACCAGTGATCCCGCGACAGGGTCTCGGGATGAGCAGTTCTTC

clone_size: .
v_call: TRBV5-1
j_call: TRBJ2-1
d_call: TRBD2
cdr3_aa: CASSLGLAGGYSYSEQFF
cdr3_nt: TGCGCCAGCAGCTTAGGACTAGCGGGGGGTTACTCCTACAGTGAGCAGTTCTTC

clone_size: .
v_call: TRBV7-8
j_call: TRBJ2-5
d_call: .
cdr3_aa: CASSLEAGLQETQYF
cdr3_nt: TGTGCCAGCAGCTTAGAGGCAGGGCTCCAAGAGACCCAGTACTTC

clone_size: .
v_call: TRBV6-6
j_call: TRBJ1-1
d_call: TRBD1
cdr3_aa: CASSYHSDRGPLEAFF
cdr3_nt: TGTGCCAGCAGTTACCACTCAGACAGGGGACCCCTTGAAGCTTTCTTT

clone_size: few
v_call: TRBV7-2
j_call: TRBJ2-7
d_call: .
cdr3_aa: CASSLTLRGSAYEQYF
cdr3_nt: TGTGCCAGCAGCCTAACTTTAAGGGGCAGCGCCTACGAGCAGTACTTC

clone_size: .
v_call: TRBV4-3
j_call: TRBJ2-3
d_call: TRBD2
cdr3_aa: CASSQELAGPDRTDTQYF
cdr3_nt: TGCGCCAGCAGCCAAGAATTAGCGGGTCCGGATAGGACAGATACGCAGTATTTT

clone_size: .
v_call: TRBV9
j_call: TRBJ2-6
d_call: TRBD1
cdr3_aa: CASSVGAPGTGYSGANVLTF
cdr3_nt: TGTGCCAGCAGCGTAGGTGCCCCCGGGACAGGCTACTCTGGGGCCAACGTCCTGACTTTC

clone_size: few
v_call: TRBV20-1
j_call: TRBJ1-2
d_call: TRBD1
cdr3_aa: CSARRTGFKDGYTF
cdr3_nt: TGCAGTGCTAGACGGACAGGTTTTAAAGATGGCTACACCTTC

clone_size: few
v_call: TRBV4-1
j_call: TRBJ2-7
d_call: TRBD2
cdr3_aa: CASSRGLAGGDTYEQYF
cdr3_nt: TGCGCCAGCAGCCGCGGACTAGCGGGAGGGGATACCTACGAGCAGTACTTC

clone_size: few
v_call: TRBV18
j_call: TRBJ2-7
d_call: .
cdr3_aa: CASSELWRGGYEQYF
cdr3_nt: TGTGCCAGCTCAGAGCTCTGGCGGGGAGGCTACGAGCAGTACTTC

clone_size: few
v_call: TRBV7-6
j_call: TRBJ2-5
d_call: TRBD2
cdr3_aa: CASSLQSLAGGETQYF
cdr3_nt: TGTGCCAGCAGCCTTCAATCTCTAGCGGGGGGGGAGACCCAGTACTTC

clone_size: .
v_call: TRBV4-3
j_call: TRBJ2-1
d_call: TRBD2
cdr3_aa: CASSPGLAVIYNEQFF
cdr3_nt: TGCGCCAGCAGCCCGGGACTAGCGGTAATCTACAATGAGCAGTTCTTC

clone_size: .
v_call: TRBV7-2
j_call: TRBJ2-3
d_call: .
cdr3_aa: CASSLDREADTQYF
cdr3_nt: TGTGCCAGCAGCTTAGACAGGGAAGCAGATACGCAGTATTTT

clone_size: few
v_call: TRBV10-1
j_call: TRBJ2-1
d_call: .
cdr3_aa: CASSEPVYNEQFF
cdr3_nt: TGCGCCAGCAGTGAGCCGGTCTACAATGAGCAGTTCTTC

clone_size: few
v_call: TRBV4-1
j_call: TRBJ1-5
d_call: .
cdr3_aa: CASRPQETLGPQHF
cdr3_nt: TGCGCCAGCAGGCCTCAGGAGACCTTGGGGCCCCAGCATTTT

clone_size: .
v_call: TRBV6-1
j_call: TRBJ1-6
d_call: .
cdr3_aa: CASSPWEGGMVNSPLHF
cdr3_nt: TGTGCCAGCAGTCCCTGGGAGGGCGGGATGGTTAATTCACCCCTCCACTTT

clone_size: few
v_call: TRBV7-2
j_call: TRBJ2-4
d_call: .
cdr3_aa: CASSFAGRGLGAKNIQYF
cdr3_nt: TGTGCCAGCAGCTTCGCAGGGCGAGGTTTAGGAGCCAAAAACATTCAGTACTTC

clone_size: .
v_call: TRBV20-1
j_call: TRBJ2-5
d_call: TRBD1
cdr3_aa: CSARWDRGGTQYF
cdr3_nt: TGCAGTGCTAGATGGGACAGGGGAGGGACCCAGTACTTC

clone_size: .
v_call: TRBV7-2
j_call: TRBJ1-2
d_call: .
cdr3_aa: CASSLVPGGRYGYTF
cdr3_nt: TGTGCCAGCAGCTTAGTACCCGGCGGCCGTTATGGCTACACCTTC

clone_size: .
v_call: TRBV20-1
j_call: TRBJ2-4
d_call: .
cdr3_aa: CSALVLDTQKNIQYF
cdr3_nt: TGCAGTGCCCTGGTCTTGGACACCCAAAAAAACATTCAGTACTTC

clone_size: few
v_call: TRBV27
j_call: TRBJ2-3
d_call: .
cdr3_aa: CASSSGWGDSTDTQYF
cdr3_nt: TGTGCCAGCAGTTCCGGGTGGGGGGATAGCACAGATACGCAGTATTTT

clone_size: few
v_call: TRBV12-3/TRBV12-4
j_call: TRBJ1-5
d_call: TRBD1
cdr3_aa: CASRPGTGGNQPQHF
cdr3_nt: TGTGCCAGCAGACCCGGGACAGGGGGCAATCAGCCCCAGCATTTT

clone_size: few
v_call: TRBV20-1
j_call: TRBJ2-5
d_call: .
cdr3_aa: CSASDGRQVGETQYF
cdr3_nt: TGCAGTGCTAGTGACGGGCGGCAGGTCGGGGAGACCCAGTACTTC

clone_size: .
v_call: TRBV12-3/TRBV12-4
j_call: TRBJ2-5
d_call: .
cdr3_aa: CASSRPGLPHNEQYF
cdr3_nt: TGTGCCAGCAGTCGACCGGGACTGCCCCACAATGAGCAGTACTTC

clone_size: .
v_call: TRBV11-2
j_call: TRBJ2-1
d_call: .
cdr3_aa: CASGGYINNEQFF
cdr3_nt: TGTGCCAGCGGCGGCTACATTAACAATGAGCAGTTCTTC

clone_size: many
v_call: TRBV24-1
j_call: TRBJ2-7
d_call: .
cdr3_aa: CATSDPRPSYEQYF
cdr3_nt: TGTGCCACCAGTGATCCGAGGCCCTCCTACGAGCAGTACTTC

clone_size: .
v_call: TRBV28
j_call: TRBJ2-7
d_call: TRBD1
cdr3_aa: CASSPPGTGVRYEQYF
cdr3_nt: TGTGCCAGCAGCCCCCCAGGGACAGGGGTACGCTACGAGCAGTACTTC

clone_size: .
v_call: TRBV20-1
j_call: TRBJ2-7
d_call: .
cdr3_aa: CSARRGAGYEQYF
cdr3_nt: TGCAGTGCTAGAAGAGGGGCCGGCTACGAGCAGTACTTC

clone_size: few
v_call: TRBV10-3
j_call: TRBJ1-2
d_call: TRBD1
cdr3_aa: CAISGFLQGNSNYGYTF
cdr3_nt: TGTGCCATCAGTGGATTCTTACAGGGGAACTCTAACTATGGCTACACCTTC

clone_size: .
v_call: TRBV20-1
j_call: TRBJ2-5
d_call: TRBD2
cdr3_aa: CSARDLSTSGRGETQYF
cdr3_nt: TGCAGTGCTAGAGATCTCAGCACTAGCGGGAGGGGGGAGACCCAGTACTTC

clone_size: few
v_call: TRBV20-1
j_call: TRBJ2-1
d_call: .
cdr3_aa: CSARDLGIEQFF
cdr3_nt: TGCAGTGCTAGAGATCTAGGCATTGAGCAGTTCTTC

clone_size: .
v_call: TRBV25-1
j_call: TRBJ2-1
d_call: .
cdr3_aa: CASSEFLGGSYNEQFF
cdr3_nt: TGTGCCAGCAGTGAATTCTTGGGGGGATCCTACAATGAGCAGTTCTTC

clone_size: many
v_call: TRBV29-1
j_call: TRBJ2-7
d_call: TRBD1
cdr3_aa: CSVTRAGGFYEQYF
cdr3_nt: TGCAGCGTTACGCGGGCAGGGGGCTTCTACGAGCAGTACTTC

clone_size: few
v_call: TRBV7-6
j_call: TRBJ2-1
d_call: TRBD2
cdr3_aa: CASSQGLINEQFF
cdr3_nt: TGTGCCAGCAGCCAGGGACTAATTAATGAGCAGTTCTTC

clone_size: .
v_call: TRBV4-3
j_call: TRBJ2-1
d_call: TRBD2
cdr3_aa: CASSKSGSLYEQFF
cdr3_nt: TGCGCCAGCAGTAAGAGCGGGAGTCTCTATGAGCAGTTCTTC

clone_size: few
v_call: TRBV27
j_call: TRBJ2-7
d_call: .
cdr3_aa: CASSLSVSYEQYF
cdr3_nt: TGTGCCAGCAGTTTGTCAGTCTCCTACGAGCAGTACTTC

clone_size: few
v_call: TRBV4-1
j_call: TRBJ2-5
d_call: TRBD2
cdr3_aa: CASSQTLAGGRLETQYF
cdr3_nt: TGCGCCAGCAGCCAAACACTAGCGGGGGGGCGATTAGAGACCCAGTACTTC

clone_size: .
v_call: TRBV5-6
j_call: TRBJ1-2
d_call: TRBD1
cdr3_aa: CASSAYRGEYYGYTF
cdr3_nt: TGTGCCAGCAGCGCGTACAGGGGAGAGTACTATGGCTACACCTTC

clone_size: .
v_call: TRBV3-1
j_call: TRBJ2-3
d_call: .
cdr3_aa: CASSQEDTQYF
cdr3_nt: TGTGCCAGCAGCCAGGAGGATACGCAGTATTTT

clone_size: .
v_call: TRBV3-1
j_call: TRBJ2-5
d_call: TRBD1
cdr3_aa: CASTHQGAHKTQYF
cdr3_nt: TGTGCCAGCACCCACCAGGGGGCGCATAAGACCCAGTACTTC

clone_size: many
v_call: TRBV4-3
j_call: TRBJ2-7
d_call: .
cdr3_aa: CASSQGSVWGEQYF
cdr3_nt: TGCGCCAGCAGCCAAGGGAGTGTTTGGGGCGAGCAGTACTTC